The 12 T cell receptor beta chains listed next were all sequenced from one sample in a study of OX40 agonist ivuxolimab in advanced cancers. Produced via immunoSEQ multiplex PCR; TCRdb's table is partial and in-frame only. The table lists some 96,000 clones, 89% of them singletons. The sequencing here drew on CD4+ or CD8+ T cells sorted from blood, taken in a trial of the OX40 agonist ivuxolimab. These TCRs come from an adult with an advanced solid tumor such as melanoma, head and neck, liver or kidney cancer.

The rearrangement joins TRBV5-1 to TRBJ2-1, with TRBD2 matching over 10 bases. V shed 3 bases and J 5 bases; nucleotides not matched to a gene: 5. The CDR3 runs to 15 residues. CDR1 is SGHRS and CDR2 is YFSETQ in the germline V gene. CDR3: CASSSIAGGNNEQFF. The DNA for the CDR3 is TGCGCCAGCAGCTCGATAGCGGGGGGTAACAATGAGCAGTTCTTC.

This chain links TRBV19 with TRBJ2-5, with D maybe TRBD2 (5 bases). Trimming shortened V by 6 bases and J by 5 bases, and 19 bases separated the two germline ends. Germline CDR1 is LNHDA and CDR2 is SQIVND (reference sequence). CDR3 length: 15 residues. The CDR3 sequence: CASRRASRLRETQYF. The CDR3 DNA reads TGTGCCAGTAGACGGGCTAGCCGATTGAGGGAGACCCAGTACTTC.

The V call is TRBV6-1, the J call TRBJ1-2, with 8 bases that match TRBD1. The V and J ends lost 4 bases and 3 bases, in that order; junction bases with no gene match: 4. The CDR3 totals 14 residues. The germline V gene encodes CDR1 MNHNS and CDR2 SASEGT. CDR3 DNA sequence: TGTGCCAGCAGTGGCCACAGGGGGGACTATGGCTACACCTTC. It encodes CASSGHRGDYGYTF.

V usage is TRBV14 and J usage is TRBJ2-7, with 8 nucleotides matching TRBD2. CDR1 is SGHDN and CDR2 is FVKESK in the germline V gene. The V segment lost 2 bases and the J segment 7 bases; nucleotides outside the gene matches: 7. The CDR3 has 14 residues. The CDR3 reads CASSQLPTSGEQYF. CDR3 nucleotide sequence: TGTGCCAGCAGCCAATTGCCAACTAGCGGAGAGCAGTACTTC.

The rearrangement uses TRBV9 and TRBJ2-7; maybe TRBD2 (6 bases). The V end lost 3 bases, the J end lost 4 bases, and 11 bases lay between the germline ends. The length of the CDR3 is 13 residues. Looked up from germline, CDR1 is SGDLS and CDR2 is YYNGEE. The CDR3: CASSGSGDYEQYF. The CDR3 nucleotides are TGTGCCAGCAGCGGTAGCGGAGATTACGAGCAGTACTTC.

The rearrangement joins TRBV7-8 to TRBJ2-3, with unresolved D. The V and J ends lost 4 bases and 14 bases respectively, with 28 bases between them. Germline assignment: CDR1 SGHVS and CDR2 FQNEAQ. The CDR3 consists of 16 residues. The CDR3 region has the DNA TGTGCCAGCAGCTACTCTATCCTTGGGAAGCGCTTCAGTTTGTATTTT. Its translation is CASSYSILGKRFSLYF.

The V and J genes are TRBV27 and TRBJ2-5; perhaps TRBD2 as D (7 bases). The CDR3 is made up of 15 amino acids. V was clipped by 2 bases and J by 5 bases, with 15 bases between them. Germline lookup yields CDR1 MNHEY and CDR2 SMNVEV (reference sequence). This CDR3 reads CASSLRGGTWETQYF. Written as DNA, the CDR3 is TGTGCCAGCAGTTTAAGGGGGGGTACGTGGGAGACCCAGTACTTC.

The chain couples TRBV5-6 to TRBJ2-3; 12 bases agree with TRBD2. This CDR3 comprises 17 residues. The germline V gene has CDR1 SGHDT and CDR2 YYEEEE. The V segment lost 1 base and the J segment 2 bases; nucleotides outside the gene matches: 5. CDR3 residues: CASSLSTSGSYTDTQYF. The CDR3 bases are TGTGCCAGCAGCTTGTCGACTAGCGGGAGTTACACAGATACGCAGTATTTT.

The chain carries TRBV6-5 and TRBJ1-2; D uncertain. V gave up 6 bases and J gave up 3 bases, with 8 bases separating them. The CDR3 is 12 amino acids. The germline gives CDR1 MNHEY, CDR2 SVGAGI. This CDR3 is CASRRGHYGYTF. Written as DNA, the CDR3 is TGTGCCAGCAGGCGGGGTCACTATGGCTACACCTTC.

The V and J genes are TRBV30 and TRBJ2-5, with a weak D call TRBD2 (6 bases). Trimming removed 0 bases from V and 2 bases from J, with 13 bases in between. In germline, CDR1 is GTSNPN, CDR2 SVGIG (reference sequence). The length of the CDR3 is 15 residues. For the CDR3, the DNA is TGTGCCTGGAGTGTTTGGGCGGGACGGCAAGAGACCCAGTACTTC. It specifies CAWSVWAGRQETQYF.

The genes are TRBV5-6 and TRBJ2-7; 8 bases are shared with TRBD2. This CDR3 is built from 17 residues. V shed 1 base, J shed 1 base, and the junction held 10 bases outside the gene matches. In germline, CDR1 is SGHDT, CDR2 YYEEEE. CDR3 nucleotide sequence: TGTGCCAGCAGCTTGTTCCCGGGACTAGGTCGGTCCTACGAGCAGTACTTC. Its translation is CASSLFPGLGRSYEQYF.

The CDR3 is CASSLEVFSGTDTQYF. CDR3 sequence (DNA): TGTGCCAGCAGCTTAGAGGTTTTTTCGGGCACAGATACGCAGTATTTT. The chain combines TRBV7-8 with TRBJ2-3; D unresolved. Germline V gene lookup returns CDR1 SGHVS and CDR2 FQNEAQ. Trimming shortened V by 1 base and J by 1 base, and 12 bases separated the two germline ends. The CDR3 is made up of 16 amino acids. The full variable domain, its missing parts supplied by reference TRBV7-8 and TRBJ2-3, is GAGVSQSPRYKVAKRGQDVALRCDPISGHVSLFWYQQALGQGPEFLTYFQNEAQLDKSGLPSDRFFAERPEGSVSTLKIQRTQQEDSAVYLCASSLEVFSGTDTQYFGPGTRLTVL.